This T cell receptor (beta chain) is from a study of T cell responses to AZD1222 COVID-19 vaccine (dated by TCRdb to about 2021). Background for the entire study: A total of roughly 240 trial participants underwent TCR sequencing, of whom around 200 received two doses of AZD1222 and around 26 received two doses of the MenACWY control vaccine. Trial participants were enrolled by age into 18-55, 56-69 and 70-plus year subgroups, with roughly 150, 30 and 60 TCR-sequenced participants respectively. What the authors observed across the whole study: Because no samples from the day 14 peak response were available, repertoires could be characterized only after the peak T cell response. Spike-specific TCR breadth and depth rose significantly after two AZD1222 doses compared with day 0 and with MenACWY recipients. The 56-69-year group was small, and its depth increase did not reach significance, likely because of low power. The vaccine-associated CD4 TCRs covered the entire spike protein, and the dominant responses fell in regions 160-218 and 743-854. Reportedly, almost half of the unique spike-specific TCRs recognized epitopes lying outside the regions that are mutated in the B.1.351 and B.1.1.7 variants. Most participants were white British and females outnumbered males, and the authors suggested that clonal diversity may have been underestimated. Conclusions about previously exposed vaccinees were limited because only a handful of AZD1222 recipients were SARS-CoV-2 seropositive at baseline.

Notes on this clone: This clone's antigen is unknown. Base qualities are not provided; no much larger clone lies one nucleotide away.

The CDR3 regions of human TCRbeta chains were subjected to immunosequencing. Processing in the source paper ran as follows. TCRs in the repertoires were matched against a reference library of SARS-CoV-2-specific TCRs that had been generated with the MIRA antigen-specificity platform. Breadth meant the fraction of unique TCRs that were SARS-CoV-2-associated, whereas depth meant the fraction of total T cells that were SARS-CoV-2-associated. Using the MIRA data, each spike-specific TCR was mapped to the spike region that the TCR reacts to and placed in a CD4 or CD8 class. Log10-transformed breadth and depth values were compared by one-way ANOVA with Sidak's multiple comparisons tests. In TCRdb, the immuneACCESS table is reduced to in-frame sequences with V and J assigned. These tables do not hold every clone; where another copy was compared, an unresolved V gene accounts for under half, and the others remain unexplained. The DNA was the basis for D and trimming; V, J and clone size are from that table. The sample profile shows about 120,000 clones; more than 80% of them were found once. The ten biggest clones cover 4.2% of the sample.

Read against the paper, the sample's time point label means: about 28 days (+/-7) after the second vaccine dose. The treatment or condition label for this specimen denotes: meningococcal conjugate vaccine given as trial control. The vaccinee samples were drawn from two UK trials, COV001 and COV002, one of which was a single-blind randomized controlled phase 2/3 trial testing AZD1222 (ChAdOx1 nCoV-19) in healthy adults. For TCRbeta chain sequencing, PBMC samples from trial participants were taken at day 0 and at day 28 after the second dose. For this chain, trimming is 7 bases at the V end and 0 bases at the J end, and the number of junction bases without a gene match is 3. CDR1 and CDR2 are read off the germline V gene as SQVTM and ANQGSEA. Measured from the cysteine to the phenylalanine, the CDR3 is 13 residues long. Of the read, only the CDR3 DNA is kept; its 39 bases are in frame from base 1.

The sequence came from an adult who received the MenACWY meningococcal vaccine as a control. The chain joins TRBV29-1 to TRBJ2-7; 10 central nucleotides agree with TRBD1. The specimen comprised peripheral blood, sampled 28 days after the second dose of the MenACWY control vaccine. The DNA sequence reads TGCAGCGGGAGGACAGGGGGCTCCTACGAGCAGTACTTC. Its amino acids are CSGRTGGSYEQYF.